These 30 T cell receptor beta chains came from one sample sequenced in a study of blood T cell repertoires in COVID-19. Only in-frame clones appear in the TCRdb table, and some are missing; sequencing was by immunoSEQ multiplex PCR. This sample has tens of thousands of clones; over 90% occur once, and the top ten carry approximately 1.8%. Sequenced material: peripheral blood. The receptors were gathered from a man aged 55 to 70 with acute or convalescent COVID-19.

The V call is TRBV24-1, the J call TRBJ2-7, with 7 bases fitting TRBD2. After removal of 4 bases from V and 6 bases from J, the junction contained 8 bases not matched to a gene. Germline CDR1 is KGHDR and CDR2 is SFDVKD. The CDR3 runs 14 residues. CDR3 nucleotides: TGTGCCACCAGTGAGGCGGGGGATGGTGGCGAGCAGTACTTC. It specifies CATSEAGDGGEQYF.

The V and J genes are TRBV11-1 and TRBJ1-1, with 7 bases fitting TRBD1. The CDR3 totals 14 residues. Germline V gene data show CDR1 as SGHAT and CDR2 as FQDESV (reference sequence). The J segment lost 5 bases and the V segment lost 1 base, leaving 4 bases of the junction unmatched. CDR3 nucleotides: TGTGCCAGCAGCTTAGGTACAGGGGATACTGAAGCTTTCTTT. It encodes CASSLGTGDTEAFF.

The chain links TRBV27 to TRBJ1-6; perhaps TRBD1 as D (5 bases). Trimming took off 5 bases at V and 4 bases at J, with 18 bases between the two ends. The germline V gene encodes CDR1 MNHEY and CDR2 SMNVEV (reference sequence). This CDR3 is built from 17 residues. The CDR3 DNA follows: TGTGCCAGCAGTCCCTCCCCGGGGGGGAATTATAATTCACCCCTCCACTTT. This gives the protein CASSPSPGGNYNSPLHF.

This sequence joins TRBV7-2 and TRBJ2-7; TRBD1 aligns across 8 bases. With 1 base clipped from V and 8 bases from J, the junction kept 10 bases outside the gene matches. The CDR3 spans 15 residues. Per germline, CDR1 SGHTA and CDR2 FQGNSA. The CDR3 region is CASSLEAGTGRQQYF. The CDR3 nucleotides are TGTGCCAGCAGCTTAGAGGCCGGGACAGGTCGCCAGCAGTACTTC.

The chain couples TRBV19 to TRBJ2-5, with TRBD2 matching 10 bases. The length of the CDR3 is 15 residues. Per germline, CDR1 LNHDA and CDR2 SQIVND (reference sequence). V was pared by 3 bases and J by 2 bases, with 3 bases of the junction left unmatched. The CDR3 region has the DNA TGTGCCAGTAGTATCGCTAGCGGGAGACAAGAGACCCAGTACTTC. Encoded protein: CASSIASGRQETQYF.

V usage is TRBV27 and J usage is TRBJ1-1; D may be TRBD1 (5 bases). Looked up from germline, CDR1 is MNHEY and CDR2 is SMNVEV (reference sequence). V lost 8 bases and J 4 bases, leaving 8 bases between the germline ends. The CDR3 extends over 11 amino acids. CDR3 coding DNA: TGTGCCAGCTGGGGGGGCACTGAAGCTTTCTTT. This sequence encodes CASWGGTEAFF.

This chain links TRBV23-1 with TRBJ1-1, with 9 bases identical to TRBD1. TRBV23-1 is filed as an ORF, its function uncertain. With V trimmed by 4 bases and J by 1 base, 16 bases remained unmatched. The CDR3 consists of 19 residues. CDR3 coding DNA: TGCGCCAGCAGTCCAAATCGAGGACAGGGGAGAGAGAGGAACACTGAAGCTTTCTTT. The encoded protein is CASSPNRGQGRERNTEAFF.

The chain joins TRBV6-5 to TRBJ2-7; 7 bases line up with TRBD2. This CDR3 contains 14 residues. Losses at the gene ends were 0 bases for V and 6 bases for J; bases not matched to a gene: 5. CDR1 and CDR2 from the germline V gene are MNHEY and SVGAGI. The CDR3 reads CASSYSAWGGEQYF. In DNA form, the CDR3 reads TGTGCCAGCAGTTACTCGGCCTGGGGGGGCGAGCAGTACTTC.

The rearrangement links TRBV9 to TRBJ1-5, with TRBD1 as a possible D gene (6 bases). Trimming left V 2 bases short and J 7 bases short, with 13 bases between. Germline V lookup: CDR1 SGDLS, CDR2 YYNGEE. CDR3 size: 14 residues. CDR3 protein: CASSVTGQAQPQHF. DNA for the CDR3: TGTGCCAGCAGCGTCACAGGGCAAGCGCAGCCCCAGCATTTT.

The rearrangement links TRBV24-1 to TRBJ2-1; 11 bases line up with TRBD2. With V trimmed by 6 bases and J by 7 bases, 4 bases remained unmatched. The CDR3 totals 14 residues. Germline CDR1 KGHDR, CDR2 SFDVKD. CDR3: CATSQLAGVNEQFF. The CDR3 bases are TGTGCCACCAGTCAACTAGCGGGAGTTAATGAGCAGTTCTTC.

This clone was seen once. V gene TRBV28 combines with J gene TRBJ1-3; TRBD1 agrees at 7 bases. The V gene's germline CDR1 is MDHEN and CDR2 SYDVKM. CDR3 length: 14 residues. The trim removed 7 bases at V and 3 bases at J, leaving 6 bases unmatched. CDR3 sequence reads: CASTIQGSGNTIYF. The CDR3 DNA follows: TGTGCCAGCACCATACAGGGGAGTGGAAACACCATATATTTT.

The CDR3 spells CASSLGQENTEAFF. CDR3 sequence (DNA): TGCGCCAGCAGCCTCGGACAGGAGAACACTGAAGCTTTCTTT. The gene calls are TRBV5-1 and TRBJ1-1; 7 nucleotides line up with TRBD1. The J segment lost 1 base and the V segment lost 4 bases, leaving 4 bases of the junction unmatched. This CDR3 is built from 14 residues. CDR1 and CDR2 (germline): SGHRS, YFSETQ.

This CDR3 reads CASSLRVDYEQFF. CDR3 bases: TGTGCCAGCAGCTTAAGGGTGGACTATGAGCAGTTCTTC. V usage is TRBV7-8 and J usage is TRBJ2-1; a weak D match, TRBD2 (5 bases). This CDR3 contains 13 residues. Trimming removed 2 bases from V and 8 bases from J, with 10 bases in between. Germline V CDR1 and CDR2: SGHVS, FQNEAQ.

V and J are TRBV27 and TRBJ2-1, with 11 bases identical to TRBD2. Germline V gives CDR1 MNHEY, CDR2 SMNVEV (reference sequence). V dropped 5 bases and J dropped 5; count of bases not matched to a gene: 11. This CDR3 has 17 amino acids. This CDR3 is CASSPITGTSGNNEQFF. Written as DNA, the CDR3 is TGTGCCAGCAGTCCCATCACCGGGACTAGCGGCAACAATGAGCAGTTCTTC.

This clone was observed a few times. The V and J genes are TRBV11-3 and TRBJ2-5; TRBD1 is a possible D gene (6 bases). This CDR3 is 13 amino acids long. The V end lost 2 bases, the J end lost 3 bases, and 7 bases lay between the germline ends. The germline V gene has CDR1 SGHNT and CDR2 YENEEA. The CDR3 region has the DNA TGTGCCAGCAGCTTAAACAGGGAAGAGACCCAGTACTTC. Amino acids: CASSLNREETQYF.

The chain employs TRBV13 and TRBJ1-1; TRBD1 matches at 8 bases. Germline V lookup: CDR1 PRHDT, CDR2 FYEKMQ (reference sequence). CDR3 length: 15 residues. V lost 5 bases and J lost 5; bases outside the gene matches: 10. CDR3 amino acids: CASSPRTGLWTEAFF. The CDR3 nucleotides are TGTGCCAGCAGCCCAAGGACAGGGCTGTGGACTGAAGCTTTCTTT.

A single count supports this clone. V and J are TRBV29-1 and TRBJ2-6; D ambiguous. The CDR3 contains 13 residues. The V end lost 7 bases, the J end lost 1 base, and 8 bases lay between the germline ends. In germline, CDR1 is SQVTM, CDR2 ANQGSEA. As DNA, the CDR3 is TGCAGCGCGGCGGTTTCTGGGGCCAACGTCCTGACTTTC. Translating it yields CSAAVSGANVLTF.

The sample holds one count of this clone. The chain combines TRBV30 with TRBJ2-5; D perhaps matches TRBD1 (6 bases). The germline V gene encodes CDR1 GTSNPN and CDR2 SVGIG (reference sequence). V gave up 3 bases and J gave up 2 bases, with 16 bases separating them. The CDR3 loop spans 15 amino acids. CDR3 coding DNA: TGTGCCTGGAGGAGGGTACAGGGTCAGCAAGAGACCCAGTACTTC. It codes for CAWRRVQGQQETQYF.

The CDR3 is CATSREAGGPIVDKNIQYF. CDR3 coding DNA: TGTGCCACCAGCAGAGAAGCGGGAGGGCCGATCGTGGACAAAAACATTCAGTACTTC. The chain recombines TRBV15 with TRBJ2-4; TRBD2 matches at 10 bases. The ends lost 0 bases at V and 3 bases at J; junction bases unmatched: 11. Germline assignment: CDR1 LNHNV and CDR2 YYDKDF (reference sequence). This CDR3 has 19 amino acids.

This clone came up once. CDR3 loop: CASSSPPQTSGRASTDTQYF. The CDR3 region has the DNA TGTGCCAGCAGCTCCCCTCCCCAGACTAGCGGGAGGGCTAGCACAGATACGCAGTATTTT. This chain links TRBV11-3 with TRBJ2-3; 14 bases match TRBD2. Trimming took 4 bases from V and 0 from J; bases not matched to a gene: 12. The CDR3 loop spans 20 amino acids. CDR1 SGHNT and CDR2 YENEEA come from the germline V gene.

With respect to this clone: One end of the junction fails to match germline, which may point to a read error. The J gene is TRBJ2-7, the V gene TRBV7-2; 9 nucleotides align to TRBD2. This CDR3 contains 14 residues. Germline V gives CDR1 SGHTA, CDR2 FQGNSA. CDR3 region: CASRFWLAGSEQYF. In DNA, the CDR3 is TGTGCCAGCCGCTTTTGGCTAGCGGGAAGCGAGCAGTACTTC.

The genes are TRBV7-2 and TRBJ2-7, with a tentative D call TRBD2 (6 bases). The germline V and J ends were trimmed by 2 bases and 2 bases, with 19 bases remaining between them. The CDR3 contains 17 residues. The germline V gene encodes CDR1 SGHTA and CDR2 FQGNSA. CDR3 residues: CASSLSGGARATYEQYF. The DNA for the CDR3 is TGTGCCAGCAGCTTAAGCGGAGGGGCGCGGGCAACCTACGAGCAGTACTTC.

The V gene is TRBV19, the J gene TRBJ2-1, with D possibly being TRBD2 (6 bases). Trimming took 1 base from V and 2 from J, leaving 9 bases between them. This CDR3 contains 15 residues. Germline values: CDR1 LNHDA, CDR2 SQIVND (reference sequence). CDR3 sequence reads: CASSIAGVPYNEQFF. The CDR3 nucleotides are TGTGCCAGTAGTATAGCGGGAGTTCCCTACAATGAGCAGTTCTTC.

The chain joins TRBV13 to TRBJ2-3; D might be TRBD2 (5 bases). Per germline, CDR1 PRHDT and CDR2 FYEKMQ (reference sequence). The CDR3 sequence is 12 residues long. V was cut by 3 bases and J by 4 bases, with 5 bases left in between. The CDR3 sequence: CASSLRADTQYF. In nucleotides, the CDR3 is TGTGCCAGCAGCTTGAGGGCAGATACGCAGTATTTT.

This chain connects TRBV11-2 to TRBJ2-7; 8 nucleotides agree with TRBD2. The CDR3 contains 15 residues. The V gene end was trimmed by 4 bases and the J gene end by 1 base; junction bases not matched to a gene: 6. Per the germline V gene, CDR1 is SGHAT and CDR2 is FQNNGV. The CDR3 here is CASSWGAGESYEQYF. The CDR3 DNA reads as TGTGCCAGCAGCTGGGGAGCGGGAGAGTCCTACGAGCAGTACTTC.

V usage is TRBV2 and J usage is TRBJ2-3, with 9 bases matching TRBD1. The trim removed 6 bases at V and 3 bases at J, leaving 7 bases unmatched. Per germline, CDR1 SNHLY and CDR2 FYNNEI. The CDR3 has 15 residues. The chain's CDR3 is CASRAGQGETDTQYF. CDR3 DNA: TGTGCCAGCAGAGCGGGACAGGGAGAGACAGATACGCAGTATTTT.

Details on this clone: The same CDR3 arises from other DNA sequences in this sample as well. The chain recombines TRBV6-5 with TRBJ2-3; D is ambiguous. Trimming took off 6 bases at V and 1 base at J, with 11 bases between the two ends. Germline V gene lookup returns CDR1 MNHEY and CDR2 SVGAGI. This CDR3 spans 14 amino acids. The CDR3 region is CASRAGLGTDTQYF. Written as DNA, the CDR3 is TGTGCCAGCAGAGCAGGTTTAGGCACAGATACGCAGTATTTT.

This chain connects TRBV5-1 to TRBJ2-7; D might be TRBD1 (6 bases). The CDR3 consists of 14 residues. The germline V gene has CDR1 SGHRS and CDR2 YFSETQ. V lost 4 bases and J lost 4, with 15 bases in between. The CDR3 nucleotides are TGCGCCAGCAGCCCGGGACCTGGGACATACGAGCAGTACTTC. This codes for CASSPGPGTYEQYF. Full variable domain (rest looked up from reference TRBV5-1 and TRBJ2-7): KAGVTQTPRYLIKTRGQQVTLSCSPISGHRSVSWYQQTPGQGLQFLFEYFSETQRNKGNFPGRFSGRQFSNSRSEMNVSTLELGDSALYLCASSPGPGTYEQYFGPGTRLTVT.

The V gene is TRBV18, the J gene TRBJ2-7; TRBD1 is a possible D gene (6 bases). This CDR3 is built from 12 residues. Deletions cut 3 bases from V and 7 bases from J, with 10 bases between. Germline V CDR1 and CDR2: KGHSH, LQKENI. The CDR3 DNA reads as TGTGCCAGCTCACCCGACAGGAGGGAGCAGTACTTC. This encodes CASSPDRREQYF.

The gene calls are TRBV2 and TRBJ2-6; a possible D gene is TRBD1 (5 bases). This CDR3 is built from 14 residues. Germline-derived CDR1 and CDR2 are SNHLY and FYNNEI. The germline V and J ends were trimmed by 9 bases and 2 bases, with 11 bases remaining between them. The CDR3 nucleotides are TGTGCCAGGTCCAAGACAGCTGGGGCCAACGTCCTGACTTTC. Protein product: CARSKTAGANVLTF.